This entry lists 20 T cell receptor beta chains sequenced from one sample in a study of cytomegalovirus exposure and HLA in healthy donors. Primers: 60 Vbeta forward and 13 Jbeta reverse. Generated by immunoSEQ multiplex PCR, the TCRdb table keeps only in-frame clones and is missing some. Of approximately 130,000 clones detected, about 61% appear once; the ten largest clones hold less than 3%. Sequenced material: PBMCs. Every receptor here comes from a woman aged 40-49 years in good health and CMV-seronegative.

The chain couples TRBV6-5 to TRBJ1-2; TRBD1 might be the D (6 bases). The V end was cut by 0 bases, the J end by 3 bases, with 8 bases between. This CDR3 is built from 14 residues. Germline CDR1 MNHEY, CDR2 SVGAGI. The CDR3 loop reads CASSYSDRDYGYTF. DNA of the CDR3: TGTGCCAGCAGTTACTCGGACAGAGACTATGGCTACACCTTC.

The V call is TRBV18, the J call TRBJ2-7, with TRBD1 identical over 9 bases. The CDR3 extends over 15 amino acids. Germline CDR1 reads KGHSH; CDR2 reads LQKENI. The trim removed 3 bases at V and 6 bases at J, leaving 9 bases unmatched. CDR3 nucleotide sequence: TGTGCCAGCTCACCGGGGGGACAGGGACGCTCCGAGCAGTACTTC. Residues: CASSPGGQGRSEQYF.

The chain has TRBV11-3 and TRBJ1-1; tentatively, D is TRBD1 (6 bases). V lost 5 bases and J lost 7, with 11 bases in between. The CDR3 has 12 residues. The V gene's germline CDR1 is SGHNT and CDR2 YENEEA. The CDR3, as DNA: TGTGCCAGCAGCCAAGGGGGGGATGAAGCTTTCTTT. Protein: CASSQGGDEAFF.

The chain is built from TRBV29-1 and TRBJ1-2; a weak D match, TRBD1 (5 bases). Between the trimmed V and J ends, which lost 0 bases and 1 base, there was a span of 12 bases. Per the germline V gene, CDR1 is SQVTM and CDR2 is ANQGSEA. This CDR3 is built from 15 residues. The CDR3 region has the DNA TGCAGCGTTGAAGATGTAAGGGGATATAACTATGGCTACACCTTC. Translated: CSVEDVRGYNYGYTF.

This clone was counted a single time. CDR3 sequence (DNA): TGTGCCAGTAGTTTACGGACTAGCGGGCAAGAGACCCAGTACTTC. It translates to CASSLRTSGQETQYF. The chain uses TRBV19 and TRBJ2-5, with 11 bases aligning to TRBD2. Trimming took 5 bases from V and 2 from J; bases not matched to a gene: 4. The CDR3 extends over 15 amino acids. Germline CDR1 and CDR2: LNHDA and SQIVND (reference sequence). Complete variable domain (other parts from reference TRBV19 and TRBJ2-5): DGGITQSPKYLFRKEGQNVTLSCEQNLNHDAMYWYRQDPGQGLRLIYYSQIVNDFQKGDIAEGYSVSREKKESFPLTVTSAQKNPTAFYLCASSLRTSGQETQYFGPGTRLLVL.

The chain joins TRBV9 to TRBJ1-3; D ambiguous. The CDR3 contains 16 residues. Germline V lookup: CDR1 SGDLS, CDR2 YYNGEE. Trimming pared 0 bases from V and 0 bases from J, leaving 10 bases between. CDR3 sequence: CASSVAGPSSGNTIYF. The CDR3 DNA is TGTGCCAGCAGCGTAGCGGGTCCGAGCTCTGGAAACACCATATATTTT.

The CDR3 nucleotides are TGCGCCAGCAGCCAGCCTACCGACAGAATTCAGCCCCAGCATTTT. Amino acid sequence: CASSQPTDRIQPQHF. The V call is TRBV4-1, the J call TRBJ1-5, with a weak D call TRBD1 (5 bases). V was cut by 3 bases and J by 6 bases, with 15 bases left in between. CDR1 is MGHRA and CDR2 is YSYEKL in the germline V gene. The CDR3 has 15 residues.

The rearrangement joins TRBV30 to TRBJ2-1; TRBD2 might be the D (7 bases). CDR1 GTSNPN and CDR2 SVGIG come from the germline V gene (reference sequence). Trimming pared 2 bases from V and 10 bases from J, leaving 21 bases between. CDR3 length: 15 amino acids. The CDR3 region has the DNA TGTGCCTGGAGTTCCTTAGGGGGGGCGGAGTACGAGCAGTTCTTC. Translated, it gives CAWSSLGGAEYEQFF.

This sequence joins TRBV4-2 and TRBJ1-3; the D gene is possibly TRBD1 (5 bases). There are 15 residues in the CDR3. The V end was cut by 0 bases, the J end by 2 bases, with 8 bases between. Germline loops: CDR1 LGHNA, CDR2 YNFKEQ. The DNA for the CDR3 is TGTGCCAGCAGCCAAGAGTGGGGCGCTGGAAACACCATATATTTT. This sequence encodes CASSQEWGAGNTIYF.

The chain is built from TRBV4-3 and TRBJ1-6, with 8 positions matching TRBD1. Germline CDR1 reads LGHNA; CDR2 reads YSLEER. Trimming at V came to 3 bases and at J to 8 bases, leaving 9 bases not matched to a gene. The CDR3 length is 16 residues. DNA of the CDR3: TGCGCCAGCAGCCAGGCCTCGACAGGGGTCGATTCACCCCTCCACTTT. Its protein product is CASSQASTGVDSPLHF.

The chain recombines TRBV2 with TRBJ2-2; 7 nucleotides align to TRBD1. The CDR3 is 13 residues long. CDR1 is SNHLY and CDR2 is FYNNEI in the germline V gene. V shed 5 bases, J shed 7 bases, and the junction held 4 bases outside the gene matches. DNA for the CDR3: TGTGCCAGCAGTCGACAGGGCGGCGGGGAGCTGTTTTTT. It is translated as CASSRQGGGELFF.

V gene TRBV2 combines with J gene TRBJ2-3; 8 positions match TRBD2. J was trimmed by 4 bases and V by 6 bases; bases with no gene match: 9. Germline V gives CDR1 SNHLY, CDR2 FYNNEI. The CDR3 contains 15 residues. The CDR3 DNA is TGTGCCAGCAGAGGGGGGAGCGGGGGCCCAGATACGCAGTATTTT. This gives the protein CASRGGSGGPDTQYF.

The chain combines TRBV6-5 with TRBJ1-1, with 7 bases aligning to TRBD1. Germline assignment: CDR1 MNHEY and CDR2 SVGAGI. V lost 7 bases and J lost 5; bases outside the gene matches: 10. CDR3 size: 14 residues. CDR3 nucleotide sequence: TGTGCCAGCACTCGGGAGGGGGCACGGACTGAAGCTTTCTTT. Residues: CASTREGARTEAFF.

This clone has only a few counts. The chain couples TRBV30 to TRBJ1-2, with 7 bases aligning to TRBD1. The V gene's germline CDR1 is GTSNPN and CDR2 SVGIG (reference sequence). V was clipped by 5 bases and J by 4 bases; unmatched bases: 7. The CDR3 loop spans 13 amino acids. The CDR3 loop reads CAWGQESPYGYTF. The CDR3 region has the DNA TGTGCCTGGGGACAGGAGTCTCCCTATGGCTACACCTTC.

The chain joins TRBV4-2 to TRBJ2-3, with D unclear. CDR3 size: 13 residues. Trimming stripped 4 bases from V and 6 bases from J, with 11 bases between. Per the germline V gene, CDR1 is LGHNA and CDR2 is YNFKEQ. In DNA form, the CDR3 reads TGTGCCAGCAGCCCGCGGCACACGGATACGCAGTATTTT. Residues: CASSPRHTDTQYF.

This clone was observed a few times. The chain carries TRBV9 and TRBJ1-1; D uncertain. The CDR3 is made up of 19 amino acids. V shed 4 bases and J shed 1 base, with 26 bases lying between them. Germline lookup yields CDR1 SGDLS and CDR2 YYNGEE. DNA for the CDR3: TGTGCCAGCAGCCCACCCTCCCGTCATCGTGGAGAAGAGAACACTGAAGCTTTCTTT. Translated, it gives CASSPPSRHRGEENTEAFF.

The chain joins TRBV20-1 to TRBJ2-7; 7 bases fit TRBD2. The CDR3 extends over 11 amino acids. Germline V gene sequence: CDR1 DFQATT, CDR2 SNEGSKA (reference sequence). Unmatched junction bases numbered 2, after V lost 3 bases and J lost 6 bases. CDR3 nucleotides: TGCAGTGCTAGCTCGGGGGGCGAGCAGTACTTC. Residues: CSASSGGEQYF.

The rearrangement joins TRBV7-6 to TRBJ2-2; D remains unclear. V was clipped by 5 bases and J by 5 bases, with 6 bases between them. The germline V gene has CDR1 SGHVS and CDR2 FNYEAQ. The CDR3 has 12 amino acids. CDR3 amino acids: CASSPLTGELFF. CDR3 nucleotides: TGTGCCAGCAGCCCTTTAACCGGGGAGCTGTTTTTT.

V is TRBV7-2 and J is TRBJ2-5, with a tentative D call TRBD1 (6 bases). The J call may not be correct, given that the DNA end is closer to TRBJ2-7. Germline V gene data show CDR1 as SGHTA and CDR2 as FQGNSA. The CDR3 is 15 residues long. The CDR3 sequence: CASSRTGFTSYEQYF. DNA of the CDR3: TGTGCCAGCAGCAGAACAGGGTTCACCTCCTACGAGCAGTACTTC.

V gene TRBV19 combines with J gene TRBJ2-7; 12 nucleotides agree with TRBD1. This CDR3 is 15 amino acids long. Germline lookup yields CDR1 LNHDA and CDR2 SQIVND (reference sequence). Trimming took 7 bases from V and 7 from J; bases not matched to a gene: 11. CDR3 region: CASNTWGQGAGEQYF. CDR3 in DNA: TGTGCCAGTAACACCTGGGGACAGGGGGCGGGGGAGCAGTACTTC. The full variable domain, completed using reference TRBV19 and TRBJ2-7, is DGGITQSPKYLFRKEGQNVTLSCEQNLNHDAMYWYRQDPGQGLRLIYYSQIVNDFQKGDIAEGYSVSREKKESFPLTVTSAQKNPTAFYLCASNTWGQGAGEQYFGPGTRLTVT.